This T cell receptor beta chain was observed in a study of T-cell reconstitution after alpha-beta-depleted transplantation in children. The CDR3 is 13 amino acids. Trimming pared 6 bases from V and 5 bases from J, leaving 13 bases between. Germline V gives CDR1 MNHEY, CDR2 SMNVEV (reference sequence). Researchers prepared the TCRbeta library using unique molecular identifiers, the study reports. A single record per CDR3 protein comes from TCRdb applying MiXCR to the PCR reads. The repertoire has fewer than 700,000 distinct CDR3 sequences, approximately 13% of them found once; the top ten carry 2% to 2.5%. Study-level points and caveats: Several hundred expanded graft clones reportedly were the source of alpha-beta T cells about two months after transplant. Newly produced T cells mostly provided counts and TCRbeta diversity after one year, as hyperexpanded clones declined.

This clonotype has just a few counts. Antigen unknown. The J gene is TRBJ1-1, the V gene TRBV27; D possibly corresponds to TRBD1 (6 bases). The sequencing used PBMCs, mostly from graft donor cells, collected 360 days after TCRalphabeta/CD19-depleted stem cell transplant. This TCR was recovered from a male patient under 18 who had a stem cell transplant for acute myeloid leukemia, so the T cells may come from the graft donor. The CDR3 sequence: CASRQTGPTEAFF. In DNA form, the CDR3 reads TGTGCCAGCAGGCAGACAGGTCCGACTGAAGCTTTCTTT.